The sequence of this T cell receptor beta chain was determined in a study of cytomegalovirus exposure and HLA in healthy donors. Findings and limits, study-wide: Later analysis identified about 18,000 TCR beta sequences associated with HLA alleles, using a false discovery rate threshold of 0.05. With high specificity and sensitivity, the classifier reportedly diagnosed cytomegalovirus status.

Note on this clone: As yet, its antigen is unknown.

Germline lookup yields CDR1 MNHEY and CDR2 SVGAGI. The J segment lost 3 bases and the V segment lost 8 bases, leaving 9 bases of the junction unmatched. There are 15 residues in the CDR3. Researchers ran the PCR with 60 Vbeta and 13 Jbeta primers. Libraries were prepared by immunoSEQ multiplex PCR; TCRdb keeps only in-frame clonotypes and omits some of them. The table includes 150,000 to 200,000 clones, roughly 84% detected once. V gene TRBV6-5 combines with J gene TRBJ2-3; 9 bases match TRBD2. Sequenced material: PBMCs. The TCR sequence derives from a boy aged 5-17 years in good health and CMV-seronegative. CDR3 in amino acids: CASRKAGGDTDTQYF. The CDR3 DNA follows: TGTGCCAGCCGGAAAGCGGGAGGTGATACAGATACGCAGTATTTT.